Listed below are T cell receptor beta chains from one sample, sequenced in a study of blood T cell repertoires in COVID-19. Clones were read by immunoSEQ multiplex PCR, and TCRdb kept only the in-frame ones, dropping some. The data show more than 85,000 clones, with around four fifths seen just once and 15% to 20% held by the top ten. The material sequenced was peripheral blood. The origin of the receptors is a woman aged 55-69 years with acute or convalescent COVID-19. The CDR3 runs from the conserved cysteine through the conserved F or W. The D gene is left open where the match is weak. The listing skips clone size in some rows; elsewhere it reads once, few, many or a size class.

D gene | J gene | clone size | V gene | CDR3 DNA | CDR3 protein
TRBD2 | TRBJ2-7 | NA | TRBV4-1 | TGCGCCAGCAGCCAAGCCGGACTAGCGGGGCCATCCCCCATCTCCTACGAGCAGTACTTC | CASSQAGLAGPSPISYEQYF
NA | TRBJ1-6 | few | TRBV25-1 | TGTGCCAGCAGTGACGGTGGGGCAGGAGCTTCACCCCTCCACTTT | CASSDGGAGASPLHF
NA | TRBJ2-5 | once | TRBV30 | TGTGCCCCCACCCCCGGGATAGCGGCGCAAGAGACCCAGTACTTC | CAPTPGIAAQETQYF
TRBD2 | TRBJ2-1 | NA | TRBV6-2/TRBV6-3 | TGTGCCAGCAGTTACCGCGTTCGGGGGGGCCCCAATGAGCAGTTCTTC | CASSYRVRGGPNEQFF
NA | TRBJ2-2 | NA | TRBV5-8 | TGTGCCAGCAGCTTGGGAGCGCACCCGAACACCGGGGAGCTGTTTTTT | CASSLGAHPNTGELFF
NA | TRBJ2-5 | NA | TRBV9 | TGTGCCAGCAGCCCCCTCCGTCAAGAGACCCAGTACTTC | CASSPLRQETQYF
NA | TRBJ2-5 | NA | TRBV6-5 | TGTGCCAGCAGTTACGAGGCCGCCAGCCTTCAAGAGACCCAGTACTTC | CASSYEAASLQETQYF
TRBD2 | TRBJ2-7 | NA | TRBV18 | TGTGCCAGCTCACCAATGGCTAGCGGGAGTGGAAGCCACGAGCAGTACTTC | CASSPMASGSGSHEQYF
NA | TRBJ2-7 | NA | TRBV19 | TGTGCCACGGCCCGGCTAGACGGCCCCTACGAGCAGTACTTC | CATARLDGPYEQYF
TRBD1 | TRBJ2-1 | NA | TRBV5-6 | TGTGCCAGCAGCTACCGGGACAGCCAAGGCAATGAGCAGTTCTTC | CASSYRDSQGNEQFF
NA | TRBJ2-1 | few | TRBV6-6 | TGTGCCAGCAGCGTTACTACCGATGAGCAGTTCTTC | CASSVTTDEQFF